The 6 T cell receptor beta chains given below trace back to one sample, sequenced in a study of blood T cell repertoires in COVID-19. Libraries were prepared by immunoSEQ multiplex PCR; TCRdb keeps only in-frame clonotypes and omits some of them. The data contain roughly 180,000 clones, more than 85% of them singletons. The sample consisted of peripheral blood. The receptors originated from a man aged 65-85 years with active or convalescent COVID-19.

The chain uses TRBV10-3 and TRBJ1-1; D perhaps matches TRBD1 (5 bases). The V gene lost 9 bases and the J gene lost 2 bases, with 7 bases spanning the gap. CDR3 size: 11 residues. CDR1 and CDR2 (germline): ENHRY, SYGVKD. The CDR3 nucleotides are TGTGCCATTGGGACTAACACTGAAGCTTTCTTT. It codes for CAIGTNTEAFF.

This rearrangement joins TRBV7-2 to TRBJ1-5; D is ambiguous. Deletions cut 3 bases from V and 0 bases from J, with 9 bases between. CDR1 is SGHTA and CDR2 is FQGNSA in the germline V gene. The CDR3 totals 15 residues. As DNA, the CDR3 is TGTGCCAGCAGCTTGGGCAGCCATAGCAATCAGCCCCAGCATTTT. It encodes CASSLGSHSNQPQHF.

CDR3 sequence reads: CASSLESRGSYEQYF. The CDR3 DNA reads TGTGCCAGCAGCTTAGAGAGTAGGGGGTCCTACGAGCAGTACTTC. This chain links TRBV13 with TRBJ2-7; D perhaps matches TRBD1 (6 bases). The CDR3 has 15 residues. Germline V CDR1 and CDR2: PRHDT, FYEKMQ (reference sequence). Trimming shortened V by 1 base and J by 1 base, and 11 bases separated the two germline ends.

The rearrangement links TRBV15 to TRBJ2-3, with D uncertain. Germline V lookup: CDR1 LNHNV, CDR2 YYDKDF (reference sequence). V was shortened by 1 base and J by 5 bases, with 10 bases between the two germline ends. This CDR3 has 14 amino acids. The CDR3 reads CATSRVGLQDTQYF. For the CDR3, the DNA is TGTGCCACCAGCAGAGTGGGCCTCCAAGATACGCAGTATTTT.

The chain couples TRBV2 to TRBJ2-2, with D maybe TRBD1 (6 bases). The V and J ends lost 2 bases and 3 bases respectively, with 22 bases between them. Germline assignment: CDR1 SNHLY and CDR2 FYNNEI. CDR3 length: 19 residues. The CDR3 coding sequence is TGTGCCAGCAGTGAATTGGGCCAGGGGAAATTGTCGGACACCGGGGAGCTGTTTTTT. This sequence encodes CASSELGQGKLSDTGELFF.

The chain combines TRBV7-2 with TRBJ1-5, with 8 bases matching TRBD1. There are 15 residues in the CDR3. Unmatched junction bases numbered 3, after V lost 2 bases and J lost 3 bases. Germline V CDR1 and CDR2: SGHTA, FQGNSA. This chain's CDR3 is CASSLTRGHNQPQHF. DNA of the CDR3: TGTGCCAGCAGCTTAACCAGGGGGCACAATCAGCCCCAGCATTTT. Drawing the rest from reference TRBV7-2 and TRBJ1-5, the complete variable domain is GAGVSQSPSNKVTEKGKDVELRCDPISGHTALYWYRQSLGQGLEFLIYFQGNSAPDKSGLPSDRFSAERTGGSVSTLTIQRTQQEDSAVYLCASSLTRGHNQPQHFGDGTRLSIL.